This T cell receptor (beta chain) was found in a study of early T cells in non-severe SARS-CoV-2 infection. At the level of the study: Sequencing of unsorted whole blood was done on bulk RNA, leaving chains unpaired.

Study-level points and caveats: VDJdb matching, biased toward anti-spike CD8 responses, missed private and CD4 specificities.

Points on this clonotype: The antigen is unknown.

V shed 3 bases, J shed 2 bases, and the junction held 5 bases outside the gene matches. There are 15 residues in the CDR3. The library protocol tagged individual cDNA molecules with unique molecular identifiers. TCRdb reprocessed the 5' RACE reads with MiXCR, giving one entry per CDR3 protein. Found here are around 84,000 distinct CDR3 sequences, approximately 15% of them singletons; the top ten hold roughly 6.4%. This clonotype was sampled from an adult who was a healthcare worker with PCR-confirmed SARS-CoV-2 infection or an uninfected control (not recorded which). Sequencing used whole blood. The chain carries TRBV12-3 or TRBV12-4 and TRBJ2-3; 7 nucleotides agree with TRBD2. This chain's CDR3 is CASSLGSGITDTQYF. The CDR3 DNA is TGTGCCAGCAGTTTGGGGAGCGGGATCACAGATACGCAGTATTTT.